This T cell receptor (beta chain) was identified during a study of Graves' ophthalmopathy and Graves' hyperthyroidism. Whole-study context: Researchers classed hyperthyroidism as stable given no ophthalmopathy within 18 months of follow-up. Broader study findings: Between ophthalmopathy and stable hyperthyroidism, a 13-signature model drew a separation with around 86% sensitivity and 70% to 84% specificity. For predicting ophthalmopathy progression, the model had around 64% sensitivity and roughly 76% specificity.

Patients newly diagnosed with hyperthyroidism, under 2 months' duration, were aged 18 to 65, the study reports. Amplification from RNA transcripts yielded the TCR beta CDR3 regions. HTBI primers served in a first-round RT-PCR, which a second-round multiplex PCR followed. TCRdb redid the calling of the multiplex PCR reads with MiXCR, one entry per CDR3 protein. The repertoire holds around 1.1 million distinct CDR3 sequences, roughly two fifths seen once, with over 8.5% in the top ten. This clonotype was found a few times. Its antigen is undetermined. This receptor was identified in an adult man with Graves' hyperthyroidism. Sequenced input: peripheral blood or thyroid tissue (not recorded which).

CDR3 DNA: TGTGCCAGCAGCTTAATCGGGGACCCCGAAACCGGGGAGCTGTTTTTT. It encodes CASSLIGDPETGELFF. The chain is built from TRBV11-3 and TRBJ2-2, with D perhaps assigned TRBD1 or TRBD2 (5 bases each). Germline V gene data show CDR1 as SGHNT and CDR2 as YENEEA. CDR3 length equals 16 residues. V was pared by 2 bases and J by 5 bases, with 15 bases between.